This T cell receptor (beta chain) was found in a study of cytomegalovirus exposure and HLA in healthy donors. The table lists this clone with a few counts. CDR1 SGHTA and CDR2 FQGNSA come from the germline V gene. This CDR3 has 12 amino acids. The J segment lost 8 bases and the V segment lost 5 bases, leaving 4 bases of the junction unmatched. Vbeta (60) and Jbeta (13) primers were used in the PCR. Libraries were prepared by immunoSEQ multiplex PCR; TCRdb keeps only in-frame clonotypes and omits some of them. The sample includes roughly 170,000 clones, roughly four fifths of them seen just once. The sequence was collected from a female donor in good health and CMV-seronegative. The chain uses TRBV7-2 and TRBJ1-2, with TRBD1 matching over 8 bases. Sequenced sample: PBMCs. As DNA, the CDR3 is TGTGCCAGCAGCAGACAGGGGTTCGGCTACACCTTC. Amino acid sequence: CASSRQGFGYTF.